This T cell receptor beta chain emerged from a study of CD8 T cells in ankylosing spondylitis. V trimming: 2 bases; J trimming: 0 bases; junction bases outside the gene matches: 3. This CDR3 spans 14 amino acids. CDR1 and CDR2 (germline): DFQATT, SNEGSKA (reference sequence). Findings and limits, study-wide: Disease-linked clones reportedly concentrated significantly in matched ankylosing spondylitis synovial fluid. Seemingly characteristic of ankylosing spondylitis blood was a TCR beta motif consisting of about 8 highly homologous variants.

The table lists this clonotype with many counts. The target antigen is unknown. It was by quantitative 5'-RACE with molecular barcodes that TCR beta libraries were made. MiXCR, run by TCRdb on the 5' RACE reads, gives a single entry per CDR3 protein. The repertoire has 200,000 or so distinct CDR3 sequences, around 13% of them found once; the top ten carry 11%. The source of this sequence is a female donor with ankylosing spondylitis or in good health (not recorded which). The gene calls are TRBV20-1 and TRBJ2-7; 8 nucleotides agree with TRBD1. What was sequenced was blood, either unsorted or a sorted T cell fraction (not recorded which). The CDR3 region has the DNA TGCAGTGCTAGACCAGGGGGCAACTCCTACGAGCAGTACTTC. Translation gives CSARPGGNSYEQYF.